Listed below are T cell receptor beta chains from one sample, sequenced in a study of blood T cells in healthy people across ages. TCRdb reanalysed the 5' RACE reads using MiXCR and keeps one entry per CDR3 protein. The sample contains roughly 800,000 distinct CDR3 sequences, 58% of which appear only once. The source material was blood. These TCRs come from a young man in good health. Both conserved end residues are part of each CDR3. Each record gives: CDR3 protein, clone size, V gene, J gene. Not all rows give a size; the values are once, few, many and, for expanded clones, a class.

CASSYDLAGVEDTQYF	-	TRBV6-2/TRBV6-3	TRBJ2-3
CASSNSDVTGYTF	-	TRBV19	TRBJ1-2
CSVFPLNEQYF	-	TRBV29-1	TRBJ2-7
CASSRNSYEQFF	-	TRBV7-2	TRBJ2-1
CATSASGGPEQFF	-	TRBV24-1	TRBJ2-1
CASSLAKDHGYTF	-	TRBV7-9	TRBJ1-2
CASSQDQDTQYF	many	TRBV4-3	TRBJ2-3
CASTWTDTQYF	-	TRBV2	TRBJ2-3
CASSLSGSGGEQYF	-	TRBV27	TRBJ2-7
CASSPVQLTYEQYF	-	TRBV18	TRBJ2-7
CARIDRGLATQYF	-	TRBV19	-
CASSAFRGGETQYF	-	TRBV9	TRBJ2-5
CVSSLGRGSYNEQYF	-	TRBV7-2	TRBJ2-5
CSARGGRATDTQYF	once	TRBV20-1	TRBJ2-3
CSARPLTTREQFF	-	TRBV20-1	TRBJ2-1
CSARARGEGGALVKTQYF	-	TRBV20-1	TRBJ2-5
CSVTRGSYNEQFF	-	TRBV29-1	TRBJ2-1
CASSAVAGETQYF	-	TRBV9	-
CASGADGGRTEAFF	-	TRBV7-9	TRBJ1-1
CASRGIREQFF	-	TRBV6-5	TRBJ2-1
CASRGMTEAFF	few	TRBV6-6	TRBJ1-1
CASKSIAGDLYEQYF	-	TRBV7-2	TRBJ2-7
CSGRIMNTEAFF	-	TRBV29-1	TRBJ1-1
CASSYAGRETQYF	few	TRBV14	TRBJ2-5
CASTSLGGHLYEQYF	-	TRBV6-2/TRBV6-3	TRBJ2-7
CSAPKGPYNEQYF	-	TRBV20-1	-
CASSQLPVGTDTPNTQYF	-	TRBV4-3	TRBJ2-3
CSARLSGGARNTEAFF	-	TRBV20-1	TRBJ1-1
CASKRQESSEQFF	few	TRBV5-1	TRBJ2-1
CASSPPSTGGFGYTF	-	TRBV18	TRBJ1-2
CASSRGGHEQYF	-	TRBV27	-
CASSPGGIQETQYF	-	TRBV19	TRBJ2-5
CASSLQVKNTEAFF	few	TRBV7-2	TRBJ1-1
CASSLSTQGTQYF	-	TRBV19	TRBJ2-5
CASSGEGGTPYNSPLHF	-	TRBV9	TRBJ1-6
CASSRDKSYNEQFF	-	TRBV3-1	TRBJ2-1
CASSQTETSGSLNEQFF	-	TRBV7-3	-
CASSRGTESYEQYF	-	TRBV14	TRBJ2-7
CSGSQGYTEAFF	-	TRBV29-1	TRBJ1-1
CASSYGLALSYEQYF	few	TRBV4-2	TRBJ2-7
CASSPPGSSYNSPLHF	-	TRBV12-3/TRBV12-4	TRBJ1-6
CSARVEGQWSTEAFF	-	TRBV20-1	TRBJ1-1
CASSLPWEGAGTQYF	-	TRBV7-2	TRBJ2-5
CASSLAGTGFGYGYTF	many	TRBV7-9	TRBJ1-2
CASSLAVLLETQYF	many	TRBV7-2	TRBJ2-5
CASSLSANTGELFF	few	TRBV6-5	TRBJ2-2
CAISERSKERAFF	-	TRBV10-3	TRBJ1-1
CASCRSPSGRMGNEQFF	-	TRBV6-2/TRBV6-3	TRBJ2-1
CASSSLQRDENYNEQFF	-	TRBV28	TRBJ2-1
CASSPSGLDEQFF	few	TRBV11-3	TRBJ2-1
CAWSVAEDITEAFF	-	TRBV30	TRBJ1-1
CSASEIQGKETQYF	-	TRBV20-1	-
CSAAGDEQFF	few	TRBV20-1	TRBJ2-1
CASSTGQGSSSYNEQFF	few	TRBV7-2	TRBJ2-1
CASSLVGYENTGELFF	-	TRBV7-2	TRBJ2-2
CASSYFTGGLNEQFF	-	TRBV6-5	TRBJ2-1
CASSQDISGSLADTQYF	-	TRBV4-2	TRBJ2-3
CSVATGGEAFF	-	TRBV29-1	TRBJ1-1
CASSHRVPEAFF	-	TRBV6-2/TRBV6-3	TRBJ1-1
CSAPDSGGDTEAFF	few	TRBV29-1	TRBJ1-1